The following is a T cell receptor beta chain sequence with its context. Using immunoSEQ multiplex PCR, the repertoire was profiled, and TCRdb retains in-frame clones only, with some absent. The table lists around 42,000 clones, about 91% of them singletons. The data stem from a study of T cell changes during pregnancy in multiple sclerosis. The sequence was obtained from a female donor in good health, enrolled as a control in a pregnancy study. The sequences come from CD4+ T cells from peripheral blood mononuclear cells, collected in the second trimester of pregnancy.

The CDR3 region has the DNA TGTGCCAGCAGTTTTGGTCTAGCGCTCCCAGGGCCCCAGTACTTC. It yields the protein CASSFGLALPGPQYF. This chain links TRBV28 with TRBJ2-5; D is perhaps TRBD2 (6 bases). The V gene's germline CDR1 is MDHEN and CDR2 SYDVKM. V was clipped by 3 bases and J by 9 bases, with 20 bases between them. This CDR3 contains 15 residues. Filled out from reference TRBV28 and TRBJ2-5, the complete variable domain reads DVKVTQSSRYLVKRTGEKVFLECVQDMDHENMFWYRQDPGLGLRLIYFSYDVKMKEKGDIPEGYSVSREKKERFSLILESASTNQTSMYLCASSFGLALPGPQYFGPGTRLLVL.